These T cell receptor beta chains were read from a single sample in a study of T cells after yellow fever vaccination. A single record per CDR3 protein comes from TCRdb applying MiXCR to the 5' RACE reads. This table has approximately 150,000 distinct CDR3 sequences, approximately 6.2% appearing once. The sequences come from CD4+ T cells sorted from PBMCs, collected on the day of the first yellow fever vaccination. The receptors were sampled from a young man who received the YFV17D yellow fever vaccine. Both conserved end residues are part of each CDR3. Each record gives: V gene, J gene, CDR3 protein.

>TRBV6-1|TRBJ2-3
CASSLPPRSAELDTQYF
>TRBV4-2|TRBJ1-2
CASSPGPTGGTGYTF
>TRBV5-1|TRBJ2-3
CASSLSVKVPDTQYF
>TRBV7-3|TRBJ2-1
CASSLSTSGTNEQFF
>TRBV12-3/TRBV12-4|TRBJ2-3
CASSLRGPSTDTQYF
>TRBV4-3|TRBJ1-4
CASSQGQATNEKLFF
>TRBV5-5|TRBJ2-1
CASSLAASGGAAYNEQFF
>TRBV5-1|TRBJ2-1
CASSWGAGGNEQFF
>TRBV5-1|TRBJ2-7
CASRPTGGEVNSQYF
>TRBV12-3/TRBV12-4|TRBJ2-1
CASSPLIGAYNEQFF
>TRBV9|TRBJ2-7
CASSSGQGGYYEQYF
>TRBV7-2|TRBJ1-5
CASSLAMQSNQPQHF
>TRBV4-3|TRBJ2-5
CASSHNGGGETQYF
>TRBV5-6|TRBJ2-2
CASSSYRLANTGELFF
>TRBV4-1|TRBJ1-3
CASSHMTDISGNTIYF
>TRBV5-5|TRBJ2-1
CASGRAGLADEQFF
>TRBV20-1|TRBJ1-1
CSAGKQGGTEAFF
>TRBV5-4|TRBJ1-1
CASSLVAPRSNTEAFF
>TRBV6-2/TRBV6-3|TRBJ2-4
CASSAQASIAKNIQYF
>TRBV12-3/TRBV12-4|TRBJ1-6
CASSGRQGKNSPLHF
>TRBV20-1|TRBJ1-4
CSAPQMGGVNEKLFF
>TRBV3-1|TRBJ2-7
CASSETSGGSSEQYF
>TRBV7-8|TRBJ2-5
CASFKGLQETQYF
>TRBV6-2/TRBV6-3|TRBJ1-5
CASSFNTARPQHF
>TRBV12-3/TRBV12-4|TRBJ2-1
CASTLGGGGRDEQFF
>TRBV20-1|TRBJ2-1
CSASVSLVCDEQFF
>TRBV2|TRBJ2-3
CASSEAGAASTDTQYF
>TRBV19|TRBJ2-2
CASSRQIRTNTGELFF
>TRBV20-1|TRBJ1-4
CSAPTGIREKLFF
>TRBV10-3|TRBJ2-5
CAISHSGAGGQETQYF
>TRBV7-2|TRBJ2-3
CASSLSGGTDTQYF
>TRBV7-9|TRBJ2-1
CASSLEGPPFF
>TRBV7-3|TRBJ2-3
CASSYVDWDTQYF
>TRBV2|TRBJ2-2
CASSAGTMAGELFF